This TCR beta chain was found in a study of blood T cells in healthy people across ages. Per individual sample, total RNA of at least 5 micrograms was extracted. Study-wide findings and caveats: Per million T cells, TCR beta diversity dropped roughly linearly as age increased.

Alongside a J-beta primer mix, a sample-barcoded 5' primer served in a second PCR lasting about 7 to 12 cycles. TCRdb processed the 5' RACE reads anew with MiXCR; each CDR3 protein has one entry. The table records 700,000 to 850,000 distinct CDR3 sequences, under 40% of them present only once. In germline, CDR1 is SGDLS, CDR2 YYNGEE. The CDR3 runs 15 residues. V lost 3 bases, J lost 6 bases, and 3 bases stayed unmatched. This clonotype was seen a few times. Its antigen is unknown. The chain carries TRBV9 and TRBJ2-3; TRBD2 matches at 14 bases. The source of this sequence is a man aged 18 to 30 in good health. The sequenced sample consisted of blood. DNA for the CDR3: TGTGCCAGCAGCGCCAGGACTAGCGGGGGGGATACGCAGTATTTT. It specifies CASSARTSGGDTQYF.